This entry describes one T cell receptor (beta chain). This CDR3 is 12 amino acids long. Germline lookup yields CDR1 SGHTA and CDR2 FQGTGA. Deletions cut 0 bases from V and 12 bases from J, with 9 bases between. The data were produced by immunoSEQ multiplex PCR, yet TCRdb's version contains in-frame clones alone and is incomplete. The table shows tens of thousands of clones, with approximately 94% occurring only once. This sample was included in a study of technical replicates of blood from a few donors. The origin of this receptor is a human donor in good health. The V call is TRBV7-3, the J call TRBJ2-1; D is uncertain. The material sequenced was T cells isolated from PBMCs. CDR3 amino acids: CASSLTSGRQFF. CDR3 nucleotide sequence: TGTGCCAGCAGCTTAACGTCGGGTCGGCAGTTCTTC.